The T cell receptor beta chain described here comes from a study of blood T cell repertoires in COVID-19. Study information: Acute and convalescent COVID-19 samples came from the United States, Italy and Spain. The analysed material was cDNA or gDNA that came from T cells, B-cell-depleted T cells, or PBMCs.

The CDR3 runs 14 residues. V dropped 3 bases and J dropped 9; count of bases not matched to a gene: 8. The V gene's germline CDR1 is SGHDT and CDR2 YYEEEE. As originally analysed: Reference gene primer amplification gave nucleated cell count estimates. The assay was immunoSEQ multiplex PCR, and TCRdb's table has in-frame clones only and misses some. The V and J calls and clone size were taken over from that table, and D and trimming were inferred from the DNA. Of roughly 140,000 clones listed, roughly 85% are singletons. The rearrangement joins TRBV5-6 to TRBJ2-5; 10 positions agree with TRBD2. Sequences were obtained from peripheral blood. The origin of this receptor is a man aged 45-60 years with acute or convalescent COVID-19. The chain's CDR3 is CASSYGTSDWAQYF. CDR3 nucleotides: TGTGCCAGCAGCTATGGGACTAGCGACTGGGCCCAGTACTTC.